This T cell receptor beta chain was sequenced during a study of Graves' ophthalmopathy and Graves' hyperthyroidism (dated by TCRdb to the late 2010s). Turning to the overall study: Peripheral blood samples were taken at the time of initial diagnosis, before any treatment was given. To tell Graves' ophthalmopathy apart from Graves' hyperthyroidism, and to predict which patients would progress to ophthalmopathy, the study relied on TCR beta repertoire signatures. In total, some 140 blood samples were TCR-sequenced: approximately 40 ophthalmopathy, approximately 80 hyperthyroidism and roughly 17 hyperthyroidism-to-ophthalmopathy patients. A discovery set of about 99 patients (around 44 ophthalmopathy, just over 55 stable hyperthyroidism) was enrolled to explore V-J signatures distinguishing ophthalmopathy from hyperthyroidism. An independent validation cohort comprised some 19 hyperthyroidism patients and 15 to 17 patients who later progressed from hyperthyroidism to ophthalmopathy. In roughly 6 hyperthyroidism patients, T-cell repertoires of thyroid tissue and blood were compared. Following sample collection, hyperthyroidism patients were given methimazole at a starting dose of 30 mg daily, and ophthalmopathy patients were given high-dose intravenous methylprednisolone. General findings and caveats noted by the study authors: In validation, the model predicted ophthalmopathy progression with about 64% sensitivity and about 77% specificity; 12 predicted patients were CT-confirmed with GO in a median of approximately 6.2 months. Most expanded thyroid clonotypes with a frequency above 0.001 also appeared in blood, which suggests that blood repertoires may reflect the immune response in the thyroid. Sample size was not statistically predetermined, and group allocation was not concealed from the investigators. The 13-signature model separated ophthalmopathy from stable hyperthyroidism with around 90% sensitivity and almost 84% specificity in cross-validation, and 80%/75% in the test set.

This clonotype was recorded at least ten times. What this receptor recognizes is not known. No per-base quality is available; no much larger clone lies one base away. TCR beta CDR3 regions were amplified from RNA transcripts for repertoire sequencing. The first round was an RT-PCR using HTBI primers with the Qiagen OneStep RT-PCR kit, and this first round was followed by a second-round multiplex PCR, then size selection and purification. Libraries were sequenced on an Illumina HiSeq2000 using paired-end 100 bp reads. The paper's processing steps were these. Reads were processed with SOAPnuke, discarding reads with adapters, uncalled bases, mean Phred below 15, or no exact constant-primer or identifier match. High-quality paired reads were merged with COPE v1.2.5. Each unique nucleotide sequence was treated as a clonotype, and MiTCR v1.1 was used to align the clonotypes to the IMGT TRB V, D and J references. The analysis was limited to V-J combinations with a frequency above 0.0001, which together covered 99.2% of repertoires. A TCR clonal expansion and chaos score per V-J combination was defined as the ratio of F50 clonal expansion to chaos observed in the TCRdist matrix. Features were reduced by Welch's t-statistics and random forest to around 14 V-J combinations, which fed a naive Bayes classifier. The Morisita-Horn index was used to measure how similar the thyroid and blood repertoires were. In TCRdb, the public reads were trimmed at Q25 with fastp and aligned with MiXCR, with productive beta chains retained. Identical CDR3 protein sequences are pooled into one entry, listed with their most common genes and DNA. The V and J calls were not made by the authors but by TCRdb's processing. The table for this sample lists about 390,000 distinct CDR3 sequences; roughly 15% of them were counted only once. Jointly, the top ten make up 2.4% of the sample.

V is clipped by 2 bases and J by 4 bases, and the sequence between their germline boundaries is 8 bases long. Including the terminal cysteine and phenylalanine, the CDR3 comprises 13 residues. Just CDR3 DNA is preserved here, 39 bases in frame from base 1. Taken from the germline V gene, the CDR1 and CDR2 loops are MDHEN and SYDVKM. Stable hyperthyroidism was defined as no progression to ophthalmopathy within 18 months of follow-up. Hyperthyroidism patients were newly diagnosed, were aged 18 to 65 years, and had a disease duration under 2 months. Patients with other autoimmune diseases, uncontrolled infections, pregnancy or lactation were excluded from the study. Diagnosis was based on clinical symptoms, serum thyroxine, TRAb, thyroid ultrasound and orbital computed tomography. PBMCs were isolated from about 9.2 ml of fresh peripheral blood by Ficoll-Paque density gradient centrifugation. Trizol reagent was used to extract the total RNA, and its quality was then checked on an Agilent 2100 Bioanalyzer.

This receptor was taken from an adult woman with stable Graves' hyperthyroidism. This receptor chain uses TRBV28 and TRBJ1-1; there is no confident call for the D gene. Sequences were obtained from peripheral blood. The CDR3 corresponds to CASSLRQLTEAFF. The nucleotide sequence reads TGTGCCAGCAGTTTACGGCAACTCACTGAAGCTTTCTTT.